This T cell receptor (beta chain) originates from a study of T cell repertoires in cytomegalovirus infection. Overall study context: The authors used CMV epitopes that were HLA-C-restricted (recently identified) and HLA-B-restricted (well studied). Signatures in public TCR beta sequences pointed to both CMV infection and matching HLA type.

Points from the study as a whole: What dominated the ex vivo response were HLA-C-restricted CMV-specific TCR beta clonotypes. Carriage of CMV together with the relevant HLA was identifiable through cumulative public TCR beta family frequency.

One entry per CDR3 protein results from TCRdb running MiXCR on the reads. Here the sample spans fewer than 900,000 distinct CDR3 sequences, around 29% being singletons. In this sample, this clonotype turned up a few times. No antigen is known for it. A read error may account for a junction end that differs from germline. This CDR3 has 13 residues. The V gene's germline CDR1 is SEHNR and CDR2 FQNEAQ (reference sequence). The material was cultured CD8+ T cells from PBMCs, obtained from culture after CMV antigen stimulation. This TCR was sampled from a human donor in good health (CMV status not recorded). Some clones in this sample may be carry-over from other donors' samples. This sequence joins TRBV7-9 and TRBJ1-2, with D perhaps matching TRBD1 (6 bases). CDR3 region: CASSSGTRYDYTF. CDR3 nucleotide sequence: TGTGCCAGCAGCTCCGGGACACGTTATGACTACACCTTC.